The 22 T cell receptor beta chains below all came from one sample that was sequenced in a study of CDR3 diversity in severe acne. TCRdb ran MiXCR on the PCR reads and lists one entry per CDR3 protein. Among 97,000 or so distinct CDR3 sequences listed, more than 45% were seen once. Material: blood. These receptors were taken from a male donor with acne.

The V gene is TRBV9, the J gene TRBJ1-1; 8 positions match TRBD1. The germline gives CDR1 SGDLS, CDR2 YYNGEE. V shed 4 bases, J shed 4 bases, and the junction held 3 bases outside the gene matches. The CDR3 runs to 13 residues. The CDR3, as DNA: TGTGCCAGCAGCTCGACAGGGGCCACTGAAGCTTTCTTT. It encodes CASSSTGATEAFF.

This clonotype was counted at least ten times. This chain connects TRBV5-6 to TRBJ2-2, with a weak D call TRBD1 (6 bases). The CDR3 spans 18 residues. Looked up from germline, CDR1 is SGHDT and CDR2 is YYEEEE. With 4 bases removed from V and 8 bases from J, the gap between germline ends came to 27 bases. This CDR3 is CASSRDVVLGRGVGELFF. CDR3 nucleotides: TGTGCCAGCAGCCGAGATGTAGTCCTTGGCAGGGGTGTGGGGGAGCTGTTTTTT.

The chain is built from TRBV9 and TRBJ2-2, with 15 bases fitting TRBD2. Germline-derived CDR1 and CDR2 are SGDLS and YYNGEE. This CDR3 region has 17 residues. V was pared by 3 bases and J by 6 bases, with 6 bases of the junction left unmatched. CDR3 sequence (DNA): TGTGCCAGCAGCGGGGGACTAGCGGGAGGACGTCCCGGGGAGCTGTTTTTT. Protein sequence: CASSGGLAGGRPGELFF.

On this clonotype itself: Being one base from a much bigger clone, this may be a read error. CDR3 amino acids: CSARVGTGGATNERLFF. The CDR3 nucleotides are TGCAGTGCTAGGGTCGGGACAGGGGGCGCGACTAATGAAAGACTGTTTTTT. The rearrangement uses TRBV20-1 and TRBJ1-4; 12 nucleotides align to TRBD1. The CDR3 has 17 residues. Germline V gives CDR1 DFQATT, CDR2 SNEGSKA (reference sequence).

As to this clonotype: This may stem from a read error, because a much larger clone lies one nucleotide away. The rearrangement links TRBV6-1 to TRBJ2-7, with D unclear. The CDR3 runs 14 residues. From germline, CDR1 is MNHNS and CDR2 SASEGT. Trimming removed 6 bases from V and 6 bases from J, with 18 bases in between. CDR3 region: CASRVDGSDCEQYV. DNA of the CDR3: TGTGCCAGCAGGGTCGACGGGTCCGACTGCGAGCAGTACGTC.

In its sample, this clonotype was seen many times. The CDR3: CASSLYGNTEAFF. The CDR3 nucleotides are TGTGCCAGCAGCTTATATGGGAACACTGAAGCTTTCTTT. J is TRBJ1-1 and V is TRBV7-9; D is uncertain. Germline V gene data show CDR1 as SEHNR and CDR2 as FQNEAQ (reference sequence). The germline V and J ends were trimmed by 2 bases and 1 base, with 5 bases remaining between them. The CDR3 is 13 amino acids.

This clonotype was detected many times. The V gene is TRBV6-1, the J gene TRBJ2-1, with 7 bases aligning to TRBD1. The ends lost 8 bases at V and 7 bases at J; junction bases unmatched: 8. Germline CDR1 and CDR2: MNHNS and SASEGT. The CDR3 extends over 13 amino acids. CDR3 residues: CASGTGEYNEQFF. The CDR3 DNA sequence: TGTGCCAGCGGTACAGGGGAATATAATGAGCAGTTCTTC.

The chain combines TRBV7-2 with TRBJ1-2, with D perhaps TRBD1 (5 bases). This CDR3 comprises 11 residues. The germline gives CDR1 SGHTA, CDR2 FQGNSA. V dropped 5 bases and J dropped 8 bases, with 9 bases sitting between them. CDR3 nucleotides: TGTGCCAGCAGCCTGGGGCACGGCTACACCTTC. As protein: CASSLGHGYTF.

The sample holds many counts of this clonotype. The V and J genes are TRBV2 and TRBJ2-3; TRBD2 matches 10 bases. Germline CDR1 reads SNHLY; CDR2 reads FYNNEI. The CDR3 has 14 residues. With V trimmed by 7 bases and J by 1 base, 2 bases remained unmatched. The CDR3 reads CASKLAGGTDTQYF. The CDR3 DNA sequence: TGTGCCAGCAAGCTAGCGGGGGGCACAGATACGCAGTATTTT. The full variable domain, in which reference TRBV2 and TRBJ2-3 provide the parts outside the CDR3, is EPEVTQTPSHQVTQMGQEVILRCVPISNHLYFYWYRQILGQKVEFLVSFYNNEISEKSEIFDDQFSVERPDGSNFTLKIRSTKLEDSAMYFCASKLAGGTDTQYFGPGTRLTVL.

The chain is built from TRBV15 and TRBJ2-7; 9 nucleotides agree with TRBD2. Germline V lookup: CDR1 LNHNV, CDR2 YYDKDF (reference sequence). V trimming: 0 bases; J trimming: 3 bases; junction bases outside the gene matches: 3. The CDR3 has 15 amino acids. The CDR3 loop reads CATSRDTSGYYEQYF. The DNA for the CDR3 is TGTGCCACCAGCAGAGACACTAGCGGGTACTACGAGCAGTACTTC.

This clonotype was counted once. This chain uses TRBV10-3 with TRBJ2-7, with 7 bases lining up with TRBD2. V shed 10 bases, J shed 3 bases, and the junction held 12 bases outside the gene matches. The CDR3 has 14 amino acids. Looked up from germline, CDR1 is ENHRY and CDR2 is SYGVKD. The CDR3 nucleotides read TGTGCCACCGAAGGGAGGGGAGACCACTACGAGCAGTACTTC. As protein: CATEGRGDHYEQYF.

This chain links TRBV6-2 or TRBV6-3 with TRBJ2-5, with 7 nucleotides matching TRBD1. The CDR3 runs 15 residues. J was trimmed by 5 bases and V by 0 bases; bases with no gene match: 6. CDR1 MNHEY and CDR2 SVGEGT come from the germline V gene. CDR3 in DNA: TGTGCCAGCAGTTACTCCGGGACAGACCCCGAGACCCAGTACTTC. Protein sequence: CASSYSGTDPETQYF.

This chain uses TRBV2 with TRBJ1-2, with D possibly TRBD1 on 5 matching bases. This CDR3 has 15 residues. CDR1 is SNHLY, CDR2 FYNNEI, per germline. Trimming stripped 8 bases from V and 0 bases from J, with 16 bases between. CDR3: CASSPATATNYGYTF. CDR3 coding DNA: TGTGCCAGCTCACCAGCGACAGCTACTAACTATGGCTACACCTTC. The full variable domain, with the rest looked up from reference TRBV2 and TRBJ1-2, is EPEVTQTPSHQVTQMGQEVILRCVPISNHLYFYWYRQILGQKVEFLVSFYNNEISEKSEIFDDQFSVERPDGSNFTLKIRSTKLEDSAMYFCASSPATATNYGYTFGSGTRLTVV.

The CDR3 coding sequence is TGTGCCAGCAGCCCACTAGCGGGAGTCGACGAGCAGTACTTC. This translates into CASSPLAGVDEQYF. The chain links TRBV7-2 to TRBJ2-7, with TRBD2 matching 11 bases. J was trimmed by 5 bases and V by 5 bases; bases with no gene match: 5. The CDR3 loop spans 14 amino acids. The germline V gene encodes CDR1 SGHTA and CDR2 FQGNSA. The whole variable domain, filled in from reference TRBV7-2 and TRBJ2-7, reads GAGVSQSPSNKVTEKGKDVELRCDPISGHTALYWYRQSLGQGLEFLIYFQGNSAPDKSGLPSDRFSAERTGGSVSTLTIQRTQQEDSAVYLCASSPLAGVDEQYFGPGTRLTVT.

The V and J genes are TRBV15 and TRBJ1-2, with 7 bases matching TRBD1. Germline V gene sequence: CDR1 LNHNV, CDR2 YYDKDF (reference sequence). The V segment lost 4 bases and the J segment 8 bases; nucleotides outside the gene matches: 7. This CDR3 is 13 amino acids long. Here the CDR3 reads CATSMRDSWGYTF. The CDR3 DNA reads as TGTGCCACCAGCATGAGGGACAGCTGGGGCTACACCTTC.

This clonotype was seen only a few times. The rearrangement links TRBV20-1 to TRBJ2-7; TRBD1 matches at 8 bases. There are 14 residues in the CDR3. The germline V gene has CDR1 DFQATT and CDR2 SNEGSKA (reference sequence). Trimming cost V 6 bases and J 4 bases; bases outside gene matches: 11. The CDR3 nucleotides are TGCAGTGCCGGCCCCGGACAGGGCCCTTACGAGCAGTACTTC. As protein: CSAGPGQGPYEQYF.

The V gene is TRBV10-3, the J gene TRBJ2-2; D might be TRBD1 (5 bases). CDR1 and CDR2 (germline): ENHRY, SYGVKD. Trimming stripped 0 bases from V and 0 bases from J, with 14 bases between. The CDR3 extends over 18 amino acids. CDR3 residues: CAISESLTRVTNTGELFF. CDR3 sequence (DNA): TGTGCCATCAGTGAGTCCTTAACCAGGGTTACGAACACCGGGGAGCTGTTTTTT.

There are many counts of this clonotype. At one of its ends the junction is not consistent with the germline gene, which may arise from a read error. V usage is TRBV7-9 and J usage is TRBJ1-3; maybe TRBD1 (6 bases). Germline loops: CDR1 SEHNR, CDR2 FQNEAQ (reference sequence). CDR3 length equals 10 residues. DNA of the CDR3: TGTGCCAGCAGCTCCCGACAGGAGTTCTTT. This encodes CASSSRQEFF.

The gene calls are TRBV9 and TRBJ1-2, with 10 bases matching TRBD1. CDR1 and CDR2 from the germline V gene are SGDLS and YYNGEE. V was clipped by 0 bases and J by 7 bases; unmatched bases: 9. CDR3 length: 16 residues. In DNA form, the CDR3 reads TGTGCCAGCAGCGTAGACAGGACAGGGGGTAGCGGTGGCTACACCTTC. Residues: CASSVDRTGGSGGYTF.

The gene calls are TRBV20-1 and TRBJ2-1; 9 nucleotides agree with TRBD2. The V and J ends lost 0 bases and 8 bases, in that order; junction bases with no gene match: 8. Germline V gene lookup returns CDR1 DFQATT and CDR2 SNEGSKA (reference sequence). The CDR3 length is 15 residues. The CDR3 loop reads CSAREGAGGDDEQFF. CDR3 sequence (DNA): TGCAGTGCTAGAGAAGGGGCGGGAGGGGACGATGAGCAGTTCTTC.

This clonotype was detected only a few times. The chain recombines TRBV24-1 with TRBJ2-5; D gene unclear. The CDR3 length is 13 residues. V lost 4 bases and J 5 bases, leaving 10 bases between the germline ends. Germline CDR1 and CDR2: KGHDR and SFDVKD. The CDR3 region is CATSEWTEETQYF. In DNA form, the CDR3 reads TGTGCCACCAGTGAATGGACCGAGGAGACCCAGTACTTC.

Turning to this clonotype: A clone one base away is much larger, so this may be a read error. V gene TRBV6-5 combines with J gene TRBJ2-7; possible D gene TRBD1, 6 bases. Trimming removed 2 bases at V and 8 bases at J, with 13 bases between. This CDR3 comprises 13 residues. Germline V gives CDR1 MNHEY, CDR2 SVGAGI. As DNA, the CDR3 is TGTGCCAGCAGTTACGGGACGAGGGACAAGCAGTACTTC. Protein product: CASSYGTRDKQYF.